This T cell receptor beta chain stems from a study of technical replicates of blood from a few donors. Generated by immunoSEQ multiplex PCR, the TCRdb table keeps only in-frame clones and is missing some. This sample has 80,000 to 90,000 clones, with approximately 94% found just once. The CDR3 sequence is 15 residues long. The trim removed 5 bases at V and 3 bases at J, leaving 5 bases unmatched. CDR1 MNHEY and CDR2 SMNVEV come from the germline V gene (reference sequence). This chain links TRBV27 with TRBJ2-7, with 12 nucleotides matching TRBD2. The sequencing input was T cells isolated from PBMCs. The clonotype was recovered from a human donor in good health. The CDR3 coding sequence is TGTGCCAGCAGTCTTACTAGCGGGGGGTACTACGAGCAGTACTTC. Its protein is CASSLTSGGYYEQYF.